This T cell receptor beta chain was recovered during a study of blood T cell repertoires in COVID-19. Turning to the study itself: Samples came from the United States, Italy and Spain, spanning acute and convalescent COVID-19. The cDNA or gDNA used as material had been derived from T cells, B-cell-depleted T cells, or PBMCs.

With 1 base clipped from V and 5 bases from J, the junction kept 6 bases outside the gene matches. The CDR3 is 15 amino acids. Germline CDR1 reads LGHDT; CDR2 reads YNNKEL (reference sequence). Original data processing: Estimation of nucleated cell counts was performed using reference gene primer amplification. Some clones are missing from TCRdb's copy, which holds only in-frame ones; the method was immunoSEQ multiplex PCR. The V and J calls and clone size come from that table; D and trimming were worked out from the DNA. Of about 35,000 clones in the sample, 87% were seen once. Specimen: peripheral blood. The chain has TRBV3-1 (or the pseudogene TRBV3-2) and TRBJ2-7, with 9 bases that match TRBD2. The clonotype originates from an elderly man with active COVID-19. The CDR3 loop reads CASSQATLAGNEQYF. DNA for the CDR3: TGTGCCAGCAGCCAAGCAACGCTAGCGGGGAACGAGCAGTACTTC.